This is a list of T cell receptor beta chains from one sample in a study of blood T cells in healthy people across ages. One entry per CDR3 protein results from TCRdb running MiXCR on the 5' RACE reads. The sample lists fewer than 800,000 distinct CDR3 sequences, more than 40% occurring once. Sequenced sample: blood. These receptors originate from a woman aged 55-75 years in good health. The CDR3 runs from the conserved cysteine through the conserved F or W. The order of the fields is D gene, J gene, clone size, V gene, CDR3 protein, CDR3 DNA. A D gene is named only where the DNA matches it firmly. Clone size is stated in some rows and not others, as once, few, many or a class when expanded.

>TRBD2|TRBJ2-1|-|TRBV7-2
CASSLGGASGPPQFF
TGTGCCAGCAGCTTAGGGGGGGCTAGCGGGCCGCCGCAGTTCTTC
>-|TRBJ1-6|-|TRBV12-3/TRBV12-4
CASQGPLGSPLHF
TGTGCCAGCCAAGGACCGCTAGGTTCACCCCTCCACTTT
>TRBD2|TRBJ2-7|once|TRBV7-2
CASSLVTSGREQYF
TGTGCCAGCAGCTTAGTGACTAGCGGGCGAGAGCAGTACTTC
>TRBD2|TRBJ2-1|-|TRBV7-9
CASSLLGLDSYEQFF
TGTGCCAGCAGCTTACTAGGACTAGACAGTTATGAGCAGTTCTTC
>-|TRBJ2-7|-|TRBV18
CASSPLGLAVVEQYF
TGCGCCAGCTCACCTTTGGGACTGGCAGTTGTCGAGCAGTACTTC
>-|TRBJ1-2|-|TRBV7-2
CASSHPANYGYTF
TGTGCCAGCAGCCATCCAGCTAACTATGGCTACACCTTC
>-|TRBJ1-2|few|TRBV7-2
CASSLAPGAIGYTF
TGTGCCAGCAGCTTAGCACCAGGGGCGATCGGCTACACCTTC
>-|TRBJ1-3|once|TRBV9
CASSPSPSTGNTIYF
TGTGCCAGCAGCCCGAGCCCATCGACTGGAAACACCATATATTTT
>-|TRBJ2-1|few|TRBV5-1
CASAIRNEQFF
TGCGCCAGCGCGATCAGGAATGAGCAGTTCTTC
>-|TRBJ2-2|once|TRBV24-1
CATRRGGELFF
TGTGCCACCCGTCGTGGCGGGGAGCTGTTTTTT
>-|TRBJ2-2|-|TRBV7-9
CASSFSGIVDNTGELFF
TGTGCCAGCAGCTTTAGCGGAATCGTCGATAACACCGGGGAGCTGTTTTTT
>-|TRBJ2-7|-|TRBV6-5
CASSYRGVTSYEQYF
TGTGCCAGCAGTTACAGGGGGGTAACCTCCTACGAGCAGTACTTC
>TRBD2|TRBJ2-1|few|TRBV7-2
CASSLTSGRAREQFF
TGTGCCAGCAGCCTGACTAGCGGGAGGGCCCGGGAGCAGTTCTTC
>-|TRBJ2-3|-|TRBV5-1
CASSTVGPDTQYF
TGCGCCAGCAGCACTGTCGGCCCAGATACGCAGTATTTT
>-|TRBJ2-1|few|TRBV5-5
CASSLYPDSYNEQFF
TGTGCCAGCAGCTTGTATCCTGACTCCTACAATGAGCAGTTCTTC
>-|TRBJ2-7|few|TRBV7-2
CASSAHSAVSYEQYF
TGTGCCAGCAGCGCCCACTCTGCGGTCTCCTACGAGCAGTACTTC
>TRBD2|TRBJ2-1|-|TRBV7-3
CASSATSADYNEQFF
TGTGCCAGCAGCGCGACTAGCGCCGATTACAATGAGCAGTTCTTC
>TRBD2|TRBJ2-5|-|TRBV20-1
CSARGPSGSAAKWETQYF
TGCAGTGCTAGAGGTCCTAGCGGGAGCGCGGCGAAGTGGGAGACCCAGTACTTC
>-|TRBJ2-7|few|TRBV4-3
CASSQDRRRGDEQYF
TGCGCCAGCAGCCAAGATCGGCGACGGGGAGACGAGCAGTACTTC